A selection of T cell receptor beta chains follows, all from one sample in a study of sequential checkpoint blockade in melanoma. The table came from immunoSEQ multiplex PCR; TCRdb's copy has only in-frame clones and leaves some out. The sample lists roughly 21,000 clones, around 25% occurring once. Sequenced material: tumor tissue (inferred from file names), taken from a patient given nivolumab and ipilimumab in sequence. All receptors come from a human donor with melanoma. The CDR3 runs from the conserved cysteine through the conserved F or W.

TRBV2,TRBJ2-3,CASSRWRGTDTQYF
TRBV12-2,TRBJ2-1,CASRPPDSHNEQFF
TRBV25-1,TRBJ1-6,CASGASGSYNSPLHF
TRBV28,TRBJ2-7,CATLTGSYEQYF
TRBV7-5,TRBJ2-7,CASSFEGISYEQYF
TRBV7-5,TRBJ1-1,CASSLTPRTGWGTEAFF
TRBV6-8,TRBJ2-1,CASSYWDRGDEQFF
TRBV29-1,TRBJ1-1,CSGSRGLSTEAFF
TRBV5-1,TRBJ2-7,CASSPGYSSYEQYF
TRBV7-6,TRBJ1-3,CASSLLGTSGNTIYF
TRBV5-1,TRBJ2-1,CASSLVAGGRIPSYNEQFF
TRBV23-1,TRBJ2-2,CASSVGRAGSGELFF
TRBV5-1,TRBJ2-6,CASSPGSGANVLTF
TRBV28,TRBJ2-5,CASSLYRTGGETQYF
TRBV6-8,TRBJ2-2,CASSAGAPNTGELFF
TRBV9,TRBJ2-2,CASSSGRANTGELFF
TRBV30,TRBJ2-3,CAWTLSGGSTDTQYF
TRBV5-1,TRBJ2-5,CASSLGTGGQETQYF
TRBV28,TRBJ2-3,CASSLGASTDTQYF
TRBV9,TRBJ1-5,CASSVEGDQPQHF
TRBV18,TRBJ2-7,CASSPRTGLWEQYF
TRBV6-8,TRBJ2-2,CASSPGHSGELFF
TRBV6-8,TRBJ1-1,CASKPEQGTDTEAFF
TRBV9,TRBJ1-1,CASSTGVGTEAFF
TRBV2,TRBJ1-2,CASSPSGQGANYGYTF
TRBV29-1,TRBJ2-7,CSAQGGWGDEQYF
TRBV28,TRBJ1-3,CASSFQGGSGNTIYF
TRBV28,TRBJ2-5,CASRRQGLGQTQYF
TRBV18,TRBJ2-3,CASSSPLDEDTQYF
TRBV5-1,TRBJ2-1,CASSLGRLAVYNEQFF
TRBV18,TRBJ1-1,CASSPNTNTEAFF
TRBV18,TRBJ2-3,CASSPVPNTDTQYF
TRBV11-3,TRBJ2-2,CASSLTARQGLDGELFF
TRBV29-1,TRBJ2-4,CSVPGQWPSPAKNIQYF
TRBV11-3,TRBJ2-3,CASSQSGTLGTDTQYF
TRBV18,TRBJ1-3,CASSPEGNTIYF